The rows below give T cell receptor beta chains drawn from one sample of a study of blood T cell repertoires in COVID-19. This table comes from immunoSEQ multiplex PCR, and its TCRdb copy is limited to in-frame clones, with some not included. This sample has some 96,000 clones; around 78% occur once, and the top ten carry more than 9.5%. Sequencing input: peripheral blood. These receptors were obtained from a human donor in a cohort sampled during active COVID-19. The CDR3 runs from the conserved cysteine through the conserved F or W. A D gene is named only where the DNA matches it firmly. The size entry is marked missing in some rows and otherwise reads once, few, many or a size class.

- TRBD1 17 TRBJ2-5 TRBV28 CASTDPRDRVRGETQYF TGTGCCAGCACCGATCCCCGCGACAGGGTAAGAGGAGAGACCCAGTACTTC
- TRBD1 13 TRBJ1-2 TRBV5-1 CASSLDRGGGYTF TGCGCCAGCAGCTTGGACAGGGGCGGGGGCTACACCTTC
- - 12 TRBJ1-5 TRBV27 CAREVSNQPQHF TGTGCCAGAGAGGTTAGCAATCAGCCCCAGCATTTT
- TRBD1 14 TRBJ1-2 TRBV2 CASSEEGTGYGYTF TGTGCCAGCAGTGAAGAAGGGACAGGCTATGGCTACACCTTC
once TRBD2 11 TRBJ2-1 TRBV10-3 CAISDSGRMVF TGTGCCATCAGTGATAGCGGGAGAATGGTCTTC
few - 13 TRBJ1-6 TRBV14 CASSHDSNSPLHF TGTGCCAGCAGCCATGACAGTAATTCACCCCTCCACTTT
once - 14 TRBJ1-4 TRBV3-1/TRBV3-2 CASSTTGLYEKLFF TGTGCCAGCAGCACTACAGGGTTGTATGAAAAACTGTTTTTT
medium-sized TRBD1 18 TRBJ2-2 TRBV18 CASSLESRDRTNTGELFF TGTGCCAGCTCACTAGAGAGCCGGGACAGAACGAACACCGGGGAGCTGTTTTTT
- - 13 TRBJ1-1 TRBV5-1 CASSFTGTQEAFF TGCGCCAGCAGCTTCACAGGGACCCAAGAAGCTTTCTTT
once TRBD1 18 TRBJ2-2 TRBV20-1 CSASRERDRGSYTGELFF TGCAGTGCTAGTAGAGAAAGGGACAGGGGATCGTACACCGGGGAGCTGTTTTTT
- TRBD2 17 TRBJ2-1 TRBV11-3 CASSLPRASGFDNEQFF TGTGCCAGCAGCTTACCCCGGGCTAGCGGATTCGACAATGAGCAGTTCTTC
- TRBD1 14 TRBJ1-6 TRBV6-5 CASRPTGVGSPLHF TGTGCCAGCAGGCCAACAGGGGTCGGTTCACCCCTCCACTTT
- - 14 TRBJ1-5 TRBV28 CASSLSSANQPQHF TGTGCCAGCAGTTTGAGTTCCGCTAATCAGCCCCAGCATTTT
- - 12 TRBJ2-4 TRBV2 CASSRKKEVQYF TGTGCCAGCAGCAGGAAGAAGGAGGTTCAGTACTTC
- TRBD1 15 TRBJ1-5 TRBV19 CASTSGTGVNQPQHF TGTGCCAGTACGTCCGGGACAGGGGTGAATCAGCCCCAGCATTTT
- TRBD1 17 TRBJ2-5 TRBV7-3 CASSSGIPGQNQETQYF TGTGCCAGCAGCTCAGGAATCCCGGGACAGAACCAAGAGACCCAGTACTTC
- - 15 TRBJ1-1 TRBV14 CASSQDRGVRTEAFF TGTGCCAGCAGCCAAGATCGGGGGGTCCGAACTGAAGCTTTCTTT
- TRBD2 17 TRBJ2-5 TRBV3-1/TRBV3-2 CASSQVAQVAGRKTQYF TGTGCCAGCAGCCAAGTCGCCCAGGTAGCGGGAAGAAAGACCCAGTACTTC
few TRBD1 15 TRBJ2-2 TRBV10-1 CASSAGTGDTGELFF TGCGCCAGCAGTGCGGGGACAGGGGACACCGGGGAGCTGTTTTTT
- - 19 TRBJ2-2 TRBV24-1 CATPVGLGRANSNTGELFF TGTGCCACCCCTGTTGGTCTTGGCAGGGCTAATTCGAACACCGGGGAGCTGTTTTTT
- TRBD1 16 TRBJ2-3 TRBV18 CASSPPSGQLTDTQYF TGTGCCAGCTCACCACCGTCGGGACAGCTCACAGATACGCAGTATTTT
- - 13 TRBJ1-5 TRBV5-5 CASSFTGNQPQHF TGTGCCAGCAGCTTTACAGGGAATCAGCCCCAGCATTTT
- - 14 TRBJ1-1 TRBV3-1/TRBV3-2 CASSQTGFGTEAFF TGTGCCAGCAGCCAAACAGGGTTTGGCACTGAAGCTTTCTTT
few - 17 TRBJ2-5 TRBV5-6 CASSSRSAGASYETQYF TGTGCCAGCAGCTCGCGGTCGGCGGGTGCGTCATATGAGACCCAGTACTTC
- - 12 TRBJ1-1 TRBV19 CASSMVTEKAFF TGTGCCAGTAGTATGGTGACTGAGAAAGCTTTCTTT
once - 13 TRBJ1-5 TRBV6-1 CASSDPGYQPQHF TGTGCCAGCAGTGACCCAGGGTACCAGCCCCAGCATTTT
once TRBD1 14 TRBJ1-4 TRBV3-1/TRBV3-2 CASSQGQTNEKLFF TGTGCCAGCAGCCAGGGACAGACTAATGAAAAACTGTTTTTT
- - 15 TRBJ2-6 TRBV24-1 CATSDTGAGANVLTF TGTGCCACCAGTGATACAGGTGCCGGGGCCAACGTCCTGACTTTC
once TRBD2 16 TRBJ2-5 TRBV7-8 CASSLASGAGRETQYF TGTGCCAGCAGCTTAGCGAGCGGGGCCGGGCGAGAGACCCAGTACTTC
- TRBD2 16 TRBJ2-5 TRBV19 CASSIARRGGKETQYF TGTGCCAGTAGTATTGCTAGGCGGGGGGGGAAAGAGACCCAGTACTTC
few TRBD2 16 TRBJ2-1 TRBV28 CASSPQTSGSRNEQFF TGTGCCAGCAGTCCCCAGACTAGCGGGAGCCGTAATGAGCAGTTCTTC
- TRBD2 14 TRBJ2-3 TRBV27 CASSFHGGTDTQYF TGTGCCAGCAGTTTCCACGGGGGGACAGATACGCAGTATTTT
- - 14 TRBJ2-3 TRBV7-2 CASGRGGGADTQYF TGTGCCAGCGGAAGGGGTGGCGGGGCAGATACGCAGTATTTT
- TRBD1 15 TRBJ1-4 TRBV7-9 CASSFWTGTNEKLFF TGTGCCAGCAGCTTTTGGACAGGGACTAATGAAAAACTGTTTTTT
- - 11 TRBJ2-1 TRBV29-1 CSAESYNEQFF TGCAGCGCCGAGAGCTACAATGAGCAGTTCTTC
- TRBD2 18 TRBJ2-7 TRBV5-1 CASSLTGTSGTISYEQYF TGCGCCAGCAGCTTGACCGGGACTAGCGGGACGATCTCCTACGAGCAGTACTTC
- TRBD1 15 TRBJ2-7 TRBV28 CASSLLGQGVDEQYF TGTGCCAGCAGTTTACTGGGACAGGGAGTCGACGAGCAGTACTTC
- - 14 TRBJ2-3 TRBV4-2 CASSHEVITDTQYF TGTGCCAGCAGCCATGAGGTAATCACAGATACGCAGTATTTT
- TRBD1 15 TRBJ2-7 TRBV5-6 CASSPGTGPYYEQYF TGTGCCAGCAGCCCCGGGACAGGGCCGTACTACGAGCAGTACTTC
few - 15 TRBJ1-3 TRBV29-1 CSVESSGASGNTIYF TGCAGCGTTGAATCCAGTGGGGCGTCTGGAAACACCATATATTTT
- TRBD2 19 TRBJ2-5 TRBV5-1 CASSWVGGLAGGQQETQYF TGCGCCAGCAGCTGGGTGGGCGGACTAGCGGGAGGGCAGCAAGAGACCCAGTACTTC
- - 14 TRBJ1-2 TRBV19 CASTIRGNNYGYTF TGTGCCAGTACCATTAGGGGGAATAACTATGGCTACACCTTC
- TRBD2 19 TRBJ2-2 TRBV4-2 CASSQRRGQTSGVTGELFF TGTGCCAGCAGCCAAAGACGGGGACAAACTAGCGGGGTCACCGGGGAGCTGTTTTTT
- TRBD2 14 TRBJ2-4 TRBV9 CASSPGLVYNIQYF TGTGCCAGCAGCCCAGGACTAGTCTACAACATTCAGTACTTC
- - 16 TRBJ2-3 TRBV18 CASSPRTRGATDTQYF TGTGCCAGCTCACCACGAACTCGGGGAGCCACAGATACGCAGTATTTT
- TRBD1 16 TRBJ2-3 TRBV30 CAWSSGTGATTDTQYF TGTGCCTGGAGTTCCGGGACAGGGGCCACCACAGATACGCAGTATTTT
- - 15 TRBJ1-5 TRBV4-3 CASSQDFGVNQPQHF TGCGCCAGCAGCCAAGATTTCGGAGTTAATCAGCCCCAGCATTTT
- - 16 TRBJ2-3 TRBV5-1 CASSLEVARGLDTQYF TGCGCCAGCAGCTTGGAGGTGGCGCGGGGGCTGGATACGCAGTATTTT
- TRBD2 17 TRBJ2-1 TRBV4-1 CASSRRTSGTSYNEQFF TGCGCCAGCAGCCGCCGGACTAGCGGGACCTCCTACAATGAGCAGTTCTTC
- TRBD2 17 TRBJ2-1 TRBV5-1 CASSPGTSGTLWNEQFF TGCGCCAGCAGCCCCGGGACTAGCGGGACCCTTTGGAATGAGCAGTTCTTC
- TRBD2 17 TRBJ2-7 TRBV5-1 CASSLSSGAFTTYEQYF TGCGCCAGCAGCTTGTCTAGCGGAGCTTTCACTACCTACGAGCAGTACTTC
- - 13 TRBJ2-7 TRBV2 CASSEALEREQYF TGTGCCAGCAGTGAAGCCTTAGAGAGGGAGCAGTACTTC